The source of this TCR beta chain is a study of cytomegalovirus exposure and HLA in healthy donors. CDR3 length: 13 residues. Trimming removed 5 bases at V and 4 bases at J, with 11 bases between. CDR1 and CDR2 (germline): SGHVS, FNYEAQ. Each donor was healthy, and each was a bone marrow donor. Whereas donors were nominally healthy upon sampling, unrecorded immune exposures were probable. The PCR was carried out with 60 Vbeta primers and 13 Jbeta primers. Some clones are missing from TCRdb's copy, which holds only in-frame ones; the method was immunoSEQ multiplex PCR. There are some 130,000 clones in the sample; approximately 85% occur only once, and 10% to 12% lies in the top ten.

The TCR sequence derives from a male donor in good health and CMV-seropositive. The chain is built from TRBV7-6 and TRBJ2-5; tentatively, D is TRBD2 (6 bases). Material: PBMCs. The CDR3 nucleotides are TGTGCCAGCAGCCGGGGAGCGGGAGAGACCCAGTACTTC. Translation: CASSRGAGETQYF. The full variable domain, its missing parts supplied by reference TRBV7-6 and TRBJ2-5, is GAGVSQSPRYKVTKRGQDVALRCDPISGHVSLYWYRQALGQGPEFLTYFNYEAQQDKSGLPNDRFSAERPEGSISTLTIQRTEQRDSAMYRCASSRGAGETQYFGPGTRLLVL.